The present T cell receptor beta chain was sequenced within a study of control samples from healthy donors and cancer patients. Here immunoSEQ multiplex PCR was the method, and the copy in TCRdb shows in-frame clones only, minus some. This sample carries roughly 130,000 clones, roughly 92% of them seen once, and the ten largest clones take roughly 12%. The germline V and J ends were trimmed by 4 bases and 1 base, with 14 bases remaining between them. CDR1 MNHEY and CDR2 SVGAGI come from the germline V gene. The length of the CDR3 is 16 residues. Sample: blood. This chain connects TRBV6-5 to TRBJ1-3; the D gene is possibly TRBD1 (6 bases). The sequence derives from a man aged 25 to 45 in good health. The CDR3 region is CASSFGSDSSGNTIYF. The CDR3 DNA follows: TGTGCCAGCAGTTTTGGATCGGACAGTTCTGGAAACACCATATATTTT.